Presented here are 15 T cell receptor beta chains from one specimen sequenced in a study of long-term antiretroviral therapy in people with HIV. The assay used was immunoSEQ (version v3.0), run at survey level. Data came from immunoSEQ multiplex PCR; TCRdb stores just in-frame clones and leaves some out. The table includes roughly 35,000 clones, 85% detected once. Material: unsorted PBMCs, obtained 3.3 years after starting antiretroviral therapy. All receptors come from a man between 18 and 35 years old with HIV.

This chain joins TRBV5-1 and TRBJ1-1, with TRBD1 matching 8 bases. CDR1 is SGHRS, CDR2 YFSETQ, per germline. V dropped 0 bases and J dropped 4; count of bases not matched to a gene: 2. This CDR3 is built from 14 residues. This CDR3 reads CASSLAGGGTEAFF. Here the CDR3 DNA reads TGCGCCAGCAGCTTGGCAGGGGGCGGCACTGAAGCTTTCTTT. Drawing the rest from reference TRBV5-1 and TRBJ1-1, the complete variable domain is KAGVTQTPRYLIKTRGQQVTLSCSPISGHRSVSWYQQTPGQGLQFLFEYFSETQRNKGNFPGRFSGRQFSNSRSEMNVSTLELGDSALYLCASSLAGGGTEAFFGQGTRLTVV.

The CDR3, as DNA: TGTGCCAGCAGCCAATCAGGGGCCCGAAACACCATATATTTT. Its translation is CASSQSGARNTIYF. The chain carries TRBV25-1 and TRBJ1-3; maybe TRBD1 (6 bases). This CDR3 spans 14 amino acids. Germline lookup yields CDR1 MGHDK and CDR2 SYGVNS. Trimming shortened V by 6 bases and J by 5 bases, and 14 bases separated the two germline ends. Combining the CDR3 with reference TRBV25-1 and TRBJ1-3 gives the whole variable domain EADIYQTPRYLVIGTGKKITLECSQTMGHDKMYWYQQDPGMELHLIHYSYGVNSTEKGDLSSESTVSRIRTEHFPLTLESARPSHTSQYLCASSQSGARNTIYFGEGSWLTVV.

CDR3 sequence: CASSLDQVAGESGELFF. CDR3 coding DNA: TGTGCCAGCAGCTTAGATCAAGTAGCGGGAGAGAGCGGGGAGCTGTTTTTT. This chain uses TRBV11-2 with TRBJ2-2; TRBD2 matches 9 bases. J gave up 7 bases and V 0 bases, and 9 bases lay outside the gene matches. This CDR3 region has 17 residues. Germline CDR1 is SGHAT and CDR2 is FQNNGV.

This clone was seen only once. V usage is TRBV9 and J usage is TRBJ2-7; 7 nucleotides agree with TRBD2. The CDR3 runs to 15 residues. CDR1 and CDR2 (germline): SGDLS, YYNGEE. V dropped 3 bases and J dropped 1; count of bases not matched to a gene: 7. The DNA of the CDR3 is TGTGCCAGCAGCGGGGGGGGACTATCGTCCTACGAGCAGTACTTC. It is translated as CASSGGGLSSYEQYF.

This clone has more than one count but fewer than ten. This chain joins TRBV19 and TRBJ1-4; D remains ambiguous. This CDR3 has 15 residues. The germline V gene encodes CDR1 LNHDA and CDR2 SQIVND (reference sequence). Trimming took 2 bases from V and 2 from J, leaving 9 bases between them. CDR3 loop: CASSISPVTNEKLFF. CDR3 nucleotide sequence: TGTGCCAGTAGTATAAGTCCAGTGACTAATGAAAAACTGTTTTTT.

This clone was observed once. The chain joins TRBV5-6 to TRBJ1-5; TRBD1 is a possible D gene (5 bases). V was pared by 1 base and J by 7 bases, with 15 bases between. Germline V gene sequence: CDR1 SGHDT, CDR2 YYEEEE. This CDR3 has 15 residues. This CDR3 reads CASSLTVGGYQPQHF. In DNA, the CDR3 is TGTGCCAGCAGCTTGACCGTGGGGGGGTACCAGCCCCAGCATTTT.

The chain uses TRBV5-1 and TRBJ2-2, with 7 bases lining up with TRBD1. The germline gives CDR1 SGHRS, CDR2 YFSETQ. Trimming removed 9 bases from V and 2 bases from J; junction bases left unmatched: 4. This CDR3 spans 13 amino acids. The CDR3 nucleotides read TGCGCCACTCGGACAGGTAACACCGGGGAGCTGTTTTTT. Translated: CATRTGNTGELFF.

This chain links TRBV4-1 with TRBJ2-7; D not resolved. V was clipped by 4 bases and J by 2 bases, with 15 bases between them. The CDR3 length is 15 residues. The germline V gene has CDR1 MGHRA and CDR2 YSYEKL. The CDR3 nucleotides read TGCGCCAGCAGCCGAGACGATAAAGAAGCCTACGAGCAGTACTTC. It is translated as CASSRDDKEAYEQYF.

The genes are TRBV14 and TRBJ2-3; D call uncertain. CDR1 is SGHDN and CDR2 is FVKESK in the germline V gene. The V end lost 1 base, the J end lost 3 bases, and 5 bases lay between the germline ends. The CDR3 consists of 13 residues. The CDR3 protein is CASSQVPTDTQYF. CDR3 DNA: TGTGCCAGCAGCCAAGTCCCAACAGATACGCAGTATTTT.

This chain connects TRBV7-9 to TRBJ2-7, with 7 bases aligning to TRBD1. V was pared by 5 bases and J by 3 bases, with 13 bases of the junction left unmatched. From germline, CDR1 is SEHNR and CDR2 FQNEAQ (reference sequence). The CDR3 runs to 16 residues. CDR3 loop: CASSASGQSPLYEQYF. DNA for the CDR3: TGTGCCAGCAGCGCATCGGGACAGAGCCCCCTCTACGAGCAGTACTTC.

The rearrangement uses TRBV29-1 and TRBJ1-1; a possible D gene is TRBD1 (5 bases). The V end was cut by 6 bases, the J end by 7 bases, with 12 bases between. This CDR3 comprises 11 residues. Germline CDR1 and CDR2: SQVTM and ANQGSEA. The CDR3 nucleotides are TGCAGCGTCCCTGGGGGGATTGAAGCTTTCTTT. Translation: CSVPGGIEAFF.

The chain carries TRBV6-1 and TRBJ2-7; D unresolved. Trimming took 2 bases from V and 5 from J, leaving 7 bases between them. Germline V CDR1 and CDR2: MNHNS, SASEGT. This CDR3 has 12 residues. The CDR3 loop is CASSELGDEQYF. CDR3 in DNA: TGTGCCAGCAGTGAATTGGGTGACGAGCAGTACTTC.

CDR3 loop: CASSLGGTSSYNEQFF. CDR3 sequence (DNA): TGTGCCAGCAGCTTAGGGGGGACTAGCTCCTACAATGAGCAGTTCTTC. This rearrangement joins TRBV7-9 to TRBJ2-1; 8 bases are a match to TRBD2. The CDR3 has 16 amino acids. V lost 1 base to trimming and J lost 0 bases; unmatched junction nucleotides: 2. Germline assignment: CDR1 SEHNR and CDR2 FQNEAQ (reference sequence).

The rearrangement joins TRBV27 to TRBJ1-1; possible D gene TRBD1, 6 bases. This CDR3 contains 13 residues. Germline V gene data show CDR1 as MNHEY and CDR2 as SMNVEV (reference sequence). Trimming left V 8 bases short and J 1 base short, with 11 bases between. The CDR3: CASGEGGNTEAFF. The CDR3 DNA reads TGTGCCAGCGGTGAGGGGGGGAACACTGAAGCTTTCTTT.

This chain joins TRBV19 and TRBJ1-1, with TRBD1 matching 10 bases. The CDR3 has 17 amino acids. With 4 bases clipped from V and 4 bases from J, the junction kept 12 bases outside the gene matches. The germline V gene has CDR1 LNHDA and CDR2 SQIVND (reference sequence). CDR3 in DNA: TGTGCCAGTAGTACATTAAGGACAGGGGGTTTGGTCACTGAAGCTTTCTTT. Amino acid sequence: CASSTLRTGGLVTEAFF.